The 16 T cell receptor beta chains given below trace back to one sample, sequenced in a study of cytomegalovirus exposure and HLA in healthy donors. The PCR had 60 Vbeta and 13 Jbeta primers. Profiled with immunoSEQ multiplex PCR; TCRdb holds only in-frame clones, not every one. The table includes over 65,000 clones, 60% to 80% detected once. The sequencing sample was made of PBMCs. The receptors derive from a man aged 50 or older in good health and CMV-seronegative.

This chain uses TRBV20-1 with TRBJ2-5; D unresolved. The J call may be incorrect, as the DNA end agrees better with TRBJ2-7. The V gene's germline CDR1 is DFQATT and CDR2 SNEGSKA (reference sequence). This CDR3 region has 11 residues. The CDR3 here is CSAKQDYEQYF. CDR3 sequence (DNA): TGCAGTGCTAAGCAAGACTACGAGCAGTACTTC.

The rearrangement joins TRBV6-5 to TRBJ2-3, with D possibly matching TRBD2 (5 bases). Germline CDR1 and CDR2: MNHEY and SVGAGI. This CDR3 comprises 14 residues. The V and J ends lost 2 bases and 4 bases respectively, with 10 bases between them. The CDR3, as DNA: TGTGCCAGCAGTTACGCTCTAGCTGCAGATACGCAGTATTTT. Translation: CASSYALAADTQYF.

This clone was recorded a few times. The rearrangement links TRBV5-4 to TRBJ2-2; tentative D call: TRBD2 (7 bases). Looked up from germline, CDR1 is SGHNT and CDR2 is YYREEE (reference sequence). With 2 bases removed from V and 4 bases from J, the gap between germline ends came to 15 bases. This CDR3 has 16 residues. CDR3 coding DNA: TGTGCCAGCAGCTTCGGGGGCGGGGGTAGCACCGGGGAGCTGTTTTTT. Translation: CASSFGGGGSTGELFF. Filled out from reference TRBV5-4 and TRBJ2-2, the complete variable domain reads ETGVTQSPTHLIKTRGQQVTLRCSSQSGHNTVSWYQQALGQGPQFIFQYYREEENGRGNFPPRFSGLQFPNYSSELNVNALELDDSALYLCASSFGGGGSTGELFFGEGSRLTVL.

This clone was picked up one time. This likely comes from a read error, as the CDR3 has no conserved phenylalanine or tryptophan at its end. The rearrangement joins TRBV10-3 to TRBJ2-7, with D possibly being TRBD1 (6 bases). CDR3 size: 13 residues. Trimming took off 5 bases at V and 6 bases at J, with 14 bases between the two ends. CDR1 is ENHRY and CDR2 is SYGVKD in the germline V gene. CDR3 nucleotides: TGTGCCATCAGTTTTCTACAGGGTGGCGAGCAGTACCTC. This gives the protein CAISFLQGGEQYL.

This chain links TRBV2 with TRBJ2-7; tentatively, D is TRBD2 (5 bases). CDR3 length equals 11 residues. The V end was cut by 8 bases, the J end by 4 bases, with 9 bases between. Germline loops: CDR1 SNHLY, CDR2 FYNNEI. The chain's CDR3 is CASGGGYEQYF. For the CDR3, the DNA is TGTGCCAGCGGAGGAGGATACGAGCAGTACTTC.

V and J are TRBV4-1 and TRBJ1-4; a weak D match, TRBD1 (5 bases). CDR1 and CDR2 (germline): MGHRA, YSYEKL. V shed 7 bases and J shed 3 bases, with 24 bases lying between them. The CDR3 is 18 residues long. In DNA, the CDR3 is TGCGCCAGCACCCTAGGTGACGGTGGGGCATCCGCTAATGAAAAACTGTTTTTT. Translation: CASTLGDGGASANEKLFF.

The chain has TRBV9 and TRBJ1-1; 9 nucleotides line up with TRBD1. The ends lost 0 bases at V and 1 base at J; junction bases unmatched: 1. Per germline, CDR1 SGDLS and CDR2 YYNGEE. The length of the CDR3 is 15 residues. The CDR3 region is CASSVVGQGNTEAFF. The CDR3 DNA follows: TGTGCCAGCAGCGTAGTGGGACAGGGGAACACTGAAGCTTTCTTT.

The rearrangement links TRBV7-2 to TRBJ1-3; D is possibly TRBD1 (5 bases). V was trimmed by 5 bases and J by 2 bases, leaving 10 bases between them. The germline V gene has CDR1 SGHTA and CDR2 FQGNSA. The CDR3 contains 14 residues. CDR3 residues: CASSLTGAGNTIYF. Here the CDR3 DNA reads TGTGCCAGCAGCCTTACGGGGGCTGGAAACACCATATATTTT.

V gene TRBV6-5 combines with J gene TRBJ2-1; 9 nucleotides align to TRBD2. Germline V lookup: CDR1 MNHEY, CDR2 SVGAGI. This CDR3 is built from 14 residues. The V gene end was trimmed by 7 bases and the J gene end by 10 bases; junction bases not matched to a gene: 11. The CDR3 DNA sequence: TGTGCCAGCACGATAGCGGGGGAAGAGAAGGAGCAGTTCTTC. Its translation: CASTIAGEEKEQFF.

The chain joins TRBV5-6 to TRBJ2-7; the match to TRBD1 covers 7 bases. After removal of 4 bases from V and 3 bases from J, the junction contained 10 bases not matched to a gene. Germline V gene lookup returns CDR1 SGHDT and CDR2 YYEEEE. The CDR3 contains 15 residues. CDR3: CASSPYRGHFYEQYF. The CDR3 DNA is TGTGCCAGCAGCCCGTACAGGGGCCATTTCTACGAGCAGTACTTC.

This chain connects TRBV9 to TRBJ2-3; 7 bases are shared with TRBD1. Germline V gene lookup returns CDR1 SGDLS and CDR2 YYNGEE. The J segment lost 7 bases and the V segment lost 2 bases, leaving 4 bases of the junction unmatched. There are 13 residues in the CDR3. In DNA, the CDR3 is TGTGCCAGCAGCGTCGAGACAGGGTATACGCAGTATTTT. It is translated as CASSVETGYTQYF.

CDR3 residues: CATSRDPAGGYNEQFF. The DNA of the CDR3 is TGTGCCACCAGCAGAGATCCGGCAGGGGGCTACAATGAGCAGTTCTTC. The chain recombines TRBV15 with TRBJ2-1; 7 positions agree with TRBD1. Germline CDR1 is LNHNV and CDR2 is YYDKDF (reference sequence). Trimming cost V 0 bases and J 3 bases; bases outside gene matches: 5. The CDR3 runs to 16 residues.

The chain uses TRBV6-6 and TRBJ1-3; TRBD1 matches at 8 bases. Germline-derived CDR1 and CDR2 are MNHNY and SVGAGI (reference sequence). The CDR3 runs 16 residues. V shed 0 bases and J 4 bases; nucleotides not matched to a gene: 5. CDR3 loop: CASSYSQGAPGNTIYF. The CDR3 nucleotides read TGTGCCAGCAGTTACTCCCAGGGGGCGCCCGGAAACACCATATATTTT.

This chain connects TRBV4-1 to TRBJ2-3; 7 nucleotides align to TRBD1. V shed 1 base and J 1 base; nucleotides not matched to a gene: 2. CDR3 length: 15 amino acids. Germline assignment: CDR1 MGHRA and CDR2 YSYEKL. CDR3 sequence: CASSQAGQRTDTQYF. Written as DNA, the CDR3 is TGCGCCAGCAGCCAAGCGGGACAGCGCACAGATACGCAGTATTTT.

The V call is TRBV9, the J call TRBJ2-7, with 7 nucleotides matching TRBD2. In germline, CDR1 is SGDLS, CDR2 YYNGEE. The CDR3 extends over 14 amino acids. The J segment lost 0 bases and the V segment lost 3 bases, leaving 3 bases of the junction unmatched. CDR3 amino acids: CASSATSDSYEQYF. CDR3 nucleotide sequence: TGTGCCAGCAGCGCCACTAGCGACTCCTACGAGCAGTACTTC.

The V and J genes are TRBV6-5 and TRBJ2-1, with D perhaps TRBD2 (6 bases). CDR1 MNHEY and CDR2 SVGAGI come from the germline V gene. The CDR3 spans 11 residues. The V gene lost 6 bases and the J gene lost 12 bases, with 12 bases spanning the gap. The CDR3 bases are TGTGCCAGCAGCCACGGGGGTCGGCAGTTCTTC. It codes for CASSHGGRQFF.